The next 10 T cell receptor beta chains were all read from a single sample in a study of glioma-infiltrating T cells (dated by TCRdb to the mid-2010s). Sequencing used an Illumina MiSeq. TCR alpha and beta CDR3 regions were amplified with the iRepertoire nested amplicon-rescue multiplex PCR (arm-PCR) platform from RNA. Starting from the raw public reads, TCRdb applied fastp trimming at Q25, assembled clones with MiXCR and retained in-frame beta chains. Entries are consolidated by CDR3 protein sequence, retaining the most common genes and DNA. The sample table shows 150,000 to 200,000 distinct CDR3 sequences, and more than 35% are seen once. The ten largest clones take up under 6.5% of the sample. The sequenced material came from glioma tissue, nonneoplastic brain tissue, or PBMCs (not recorded which). Receptors originate from a human donor with low-grade glioma or glioblastoma, undergoing nonglioma brain surgery, or in good health (not recorded which).

The V call is TRBV3-1, the J call TRBJ2-5; 7 nucleotides align to TRBD1. The CDR3 length is 16 residues. The V and J ends lost 2 bases and 3 bases, in that order; junction bases with no gene match: 9. Germline CDR1 LGHDT, CDR2 YNNKEL (reference sequence). CDR3 amino acids: CASSQTRTGIEETQYF. CDR3 DNA: TGTGCCAGCAGCCAAACTAGGACAGGAATAGAAGAGACCCAGTACTTC.

This clonotype showed up just a few times. The chain couples TRBV5-6 to TRBJ2-7; TRBD1 or TRBD2 may be the D gene (7 bases each). Germline V gives CDR1 SGHDT, CDR2 YYEEEE. V lost 3 bases and J lost 2, with 15 bases in between. This CDR3 is 15 amino acids long. The chain's CDR3 is CASSSPSGGAYEQYF. The CDR3 DNA reads as TGTGCCAGCAGCTCCCCGTCAGGGGGGGCCTACGAGCAGTACTTC.

This clonotype occurred a few times. The chain uses TRBV16 and TRBJ1-5; unclear D gene. In germline, CDR1 is KGHSY, CDR2 FQNENV. CDR3 length equals 15 residues. V was trimmed by 0 bases and J by 4 bases, leaving 10 bases between them. The CDR3 loop is CASSQSNILNQPQHF. In DNA form, the CDR3 reads TGTGCCAGCAGCCAATCGAACATACTTAATCAGCCCCAGCATTTT.

The gene calls are TRBV2 and TRBJ1-6; D uncertain. Germline-derived CDR1 and CDR2 are SNHLY and FYNNEI. V was shortened by 1 base and J by 5 bases, with 12 bases between the two germline ends. The CDR3 is 16 residues long. DNA for the CDR3: TGTGCCAGCAGTGAAGGATCGAGTGAGAATAATTCACCCCTCCACTTT. Translated: CASSEGSSENNSPLHF.

This clonotype showed up many times. V and J are TRBV3-1 and TRBJ1-5; D perhaps matches TRBD1 (6 bases). Trimming pared 0 bases from V and 9 bases from J, leaving 12 bases between. This CDR3 has 14 amino acids. CDR1 LGHDT and CDR2 YNNKEL come from the germline V gene (reference sequence). CDR3 sequence (DNA): TGTGCCAGCAGCCAAGATCTATGGGGGCGGCCCCAGCATTTT. Amino acids: CASSQDLWGRPQHF.

The J gene is TRBJ2-2, the V gene TRBV24-1; perhaps TRBD2 as D (6 bases). The CDR3 is 16 residues long. Germline V lookup: CDR1 KGHDR, CDR2 SFDVKD. Trimming took 6 bases from V and 4 from J, leaving 17 bases between them. CDR3 in DNA: TGTGCCACCAGTAACCGGGACTTCTCGTCCACCGGGGAGCTGTTTTTT. Protein sequence: CATSNRDFSSTGELFF.

This clonotype was counted between two and nine times. This chain connects TRBV19 to TRBJ2-1; D is perhaps TRBD2 (6 bases). Looked up from germline, CDR1 is LNHDA and CDR2 is SQIVND (reference sequence). V dropped 3 bases and J dropped 4 bases, with 13 bases sitting between them. The CDR3 runs to 15 residues. The CDR3 sequence: CASSIEVADYNEQFF. As DNA, the CDR3 is TGTGCCAGTAGTATCGAAGTAGCGGATTACAATGAGCAGTTCTTC.

Note on this clonotype: With a much larger clone just one base away, this may be a read error. The chain has TRBV24-1 and TRBJ2-5; the D gene is possibly TRBD1 (5 bases). This CDR3 has 15 amino acids. CDR1 is KGHDR, CDR2 SFDVKD, per germline. The CDR3 coding sequence is TGTGCCACCATTGATCCCACAGGAATCCAAGAGACCCAGTACTTC. Its protein is CATIDPTGIQETQYF.

To note about this clonotype: A much larger clone is a single base away; this may be a read error. V is TRBV19 and J is TRBJ2-1; perhaps TRBD2 as D (6 bases). The CDR3 runs 13 residues. Germline-derived CDR1 and CDR2 are LNHDA and SQIVND (reference sequence). The CDR3: CASSRGTPNKQFF. Here the CDR3 DNA reads TGTGCCAGTAGTAGGGGGACTCCCAATAAGCAGTTCTTC.

About this clonotype: Germline and junction disagree at one end, which may indicate a read error. V and J are TRBV20-1 and TRBJ2-3, with unresolved D. Germline-derived CDR1 and CDR2 are DFQATT and SNEGSKA (reference sequence). The CDR3 is 10 residues long. The DNA of the CDR3 is TGCAGTTCTAGTTCTGATACGCAGTATTTT. Its protein product is CSSSSDTQYF.